The 10 T cell receptor beta chains below were found in one sample sequenced in a study of cytomegalovirus exposure and HLA in healthy donors. This PCR relied on a set of 60 Vbeta primers and 13 Jbeta primers. Profiled with immunoSEQ multiplex PCR; TCRdb holds only in-frame clones, not every one. Seen here are 55,000 to 80,000 clones, roughly four fifths observed once, and the top ten hold 22%. The sample was PBMCs. Source of these receptors: a woman in her 30s in good health and CMV-seropositive.

J is TRBJ2-1 and V is TRBV6-6, with 7 bases aligning to TRBD1. Germline trimming cut 9 bases from V and 8 bases from J; bases unmatched to any gene: 16. The V gene's germline CDR1 is MNHNY and CDR2 SVGAGI (reference sequence). The length of the CDR3 is 15 residues. CDR3 DNA sequence: TGTGCCAGTTCGATCGGACAGGTTGCGAAGGATGAGCAGTTCTTC. Its protein product is CASSIGQVAKDEQFF.

This chain uses TRBV5-1 with TRBJ1-2; perhaps TRBD1 as D (6 bases). The CDR3 runs 13 residues. The germline V gene encodes CDR1 SGHRS and CDR2 YFSETQ. The V end was cut by 4 bases, the J end by 6 bases, with 13 bases between. The CDR3 DNA is TGCGCCAGCAGCGAGAGCCCAGGGGATGGCTACACCTTC. This translates into CASSESPGDGYTF. The full variable domain, its missing parts supplied by reference TRBV5-1 and TRBJ1-2, is KAGVTQTPRYLIKTRGQQVTLSCSPISGHRSVSWYQQTPGQGLQFLFEYFSETQRNKGNFPGRFSGRQFSNSRSEMNVSTLELGDSALYLCASSESPGDGYTFGSGTRLTVV.

This clone turned up a few times. This may come from a read error, since a much larger clone is one base off. The chain combines TRBV7-9 with TRBJ1-1, with D hard to call. The CDR3 length is 12 residues. Germline V CDR1 and CDR2: SEHNR, FQNEAQ (reference sequence). CDR3 coding DNA: TGTTCCAGCAGCCATCAAGCGCCTGAAGCTTTCTTT. It yields the protein CSSSHQAPEAFF.

V and J are TRBV30 and TRBJ1-1; 7 bases are a match to TRBD1. The CDR3 spans 13 residues. Germline V CDR1 and CDR2: GTSNPN, SVGIG (reference sequence). V trimming: 2 bases; J trimming: 4 bases; junction bases outside the gene matches: 4. CDR3 loop: CAWSTGVGTEAFF. The CDR3 DNA is TGTGCCTGGAGTACAGGGGTGGGCACTGAAGCTTTCTTT.

The V and J genes are TRBV7-2 and TRBJ1-2; TRBD1 matches 8 bases. Per germline, CDR1 SGHTA and CDR2 FQGNSA. Trimming at V came to 4 bases and at J to 2 bases, leaving 6 bases not matched to a gene. CDR3 length equals 15 residues. The CDR3 sequence is CASSSGTGLNYGYTF. CDR3 sequence (DNA): TGTGCCAGCAGCTCAGGGACAGGTTTGAACTATGGCTACACCTTC.

CDR3 protein: CASSQAAGGPDTQYF. The DNA for the CDR3 is TGCGCCAGCAGCCAAGCTGCGGGAGGGCCAGATACGCAGTATTTT. The J gene is TRBJ2-3, the V gene TRBV4-1, with 9 bases identical to TRBD2. The germline V gene encodes CDR1 MGHRA and CDR2 YSYEKL. This CDR3 is built from 15 residues. With V trimmed by 1 base and J by 4 bases, 3 bases remained unmatched.

V is TRBV6-1 and J is TRBJ2-7; 8 nucleotides match TRBD1. Germline lookup yields CDR1 MNHNS and CDR2 SASEGT. Losses at the gene ends were 4 bases for V and 6 bases for J; bases not matched to a gene: 8. The CDR3 has 14 amino acids. The CDR3 is CASSAWGTGGEQYF. CDR3 nucleotides: TGTGCCAGCAGTGCGTGGGGGACAGGCGGCGAGCAGTACTTC.

The chain is built from TRBV6-1 and TRBJ1-5, with a weak D call TRBD1 (6 bases). The germline V gene encodes CDR1 MNHNS and CDR2 SASEGT. V shed 6 bases and J shed 6 bases, with 15 bases lying between them. The CDR3 spans 14 residues. The CDR3, as DNA: TGTGCCAGCAGAGAACAGGGTCGGAGTCAGCCCCAGCATTTT. Its translation: CASREQGRSQPQHF.

This clone came up a few times. This chain uses TRBV11-2 with TRBJ1-2; TRBD1 matches 7 bases. Germline V gives CDR1 SGHAT, CDR2 FQNNGV. The length of the CDR3 is 16 residues. V was clipped by 4 bases and J by 1 base; unmatched bases: 9. CDR3 residues: CASSSLDRIFNYGYTF. The CDR3 DNA is TGTGCCAGCAGCTCCCTGGACAGGATCTTTAACTATGGCTACACCTTC.

The V call is TRBV30, the J call TRBJ1-1, with D hard to call. This CDR3 has 15 amino acids. With 0 bases removed from V and 0 bases from J, the gap between germline ends came to 11 bases. The V gene's germline CDR1 is GTSNPN and CDR2 SVGIG (reference sequence). CDR3 protein: CAWSVMRAMNTEAFF. The CDR3 DNA reads as TGTGCCTGGAGTGTAATGAGGGCGATGAACACTGAAGCTTTCTTT. The variable domain in full, with the rest retrieved from reference TRBV30 and TRBJ1-1, is SQTIHQWPATLVQPVGSPLSLECTVEGTSNPNLYWYRQAAGRGLQLLFYSVGIGQISSEVPQNLSASRPQDRQFILSSKKLLLSDSGFYLCAWSVMRAMNTEAFFGQGTRLTVV.